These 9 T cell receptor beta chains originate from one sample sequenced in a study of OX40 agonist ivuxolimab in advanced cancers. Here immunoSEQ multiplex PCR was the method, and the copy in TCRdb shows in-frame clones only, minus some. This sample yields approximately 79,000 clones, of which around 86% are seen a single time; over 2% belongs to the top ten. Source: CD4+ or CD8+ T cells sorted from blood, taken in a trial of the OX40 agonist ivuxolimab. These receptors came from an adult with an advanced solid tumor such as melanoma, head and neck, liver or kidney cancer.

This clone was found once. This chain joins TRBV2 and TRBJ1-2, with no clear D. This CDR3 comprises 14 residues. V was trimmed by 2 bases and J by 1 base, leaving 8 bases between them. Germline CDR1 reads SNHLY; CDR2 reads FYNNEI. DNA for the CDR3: TGTGCCAGCAGTGAATCGGTAAATAACTATGGCTACACCTTC. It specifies CASSESVNNYGYTF.

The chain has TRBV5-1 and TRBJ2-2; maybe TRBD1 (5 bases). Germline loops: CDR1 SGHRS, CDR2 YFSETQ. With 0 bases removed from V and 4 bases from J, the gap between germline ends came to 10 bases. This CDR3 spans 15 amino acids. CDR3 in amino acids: CASSLAAGITGELFF. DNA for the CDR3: TGCGCCAGCAGCTTGGCGGCAGGGATCACCGGGGAGCTGTTTTTT.

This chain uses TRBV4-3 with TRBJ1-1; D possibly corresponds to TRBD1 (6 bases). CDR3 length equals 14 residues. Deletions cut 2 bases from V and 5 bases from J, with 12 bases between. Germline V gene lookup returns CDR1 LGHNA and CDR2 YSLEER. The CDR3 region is CASSQRGSGTEAFF. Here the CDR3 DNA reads TGCGCCAGCAGCCAAAGGGGGTCGGGGACTGAAGCTTTCTTT.

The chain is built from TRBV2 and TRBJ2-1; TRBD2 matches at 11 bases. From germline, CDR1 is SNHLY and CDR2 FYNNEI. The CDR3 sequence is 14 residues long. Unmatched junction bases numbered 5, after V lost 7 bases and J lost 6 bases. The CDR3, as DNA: TGTGCCAGCAATGTACTAGCGGGGGCCAATGAGCAGTTCTTC. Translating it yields CASNVLAGANEQFF. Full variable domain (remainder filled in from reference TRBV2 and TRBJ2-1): EPEVTQTPSHQVTQMGQEVILRCVPISNHLYFYWYRQILGQKVEFLVSFYNNEISEKSEIFDDQFSVERPDGSNFTLKIRSTKLEDSAMYFCASNVLAGANEQFFGPGTRLTVL.

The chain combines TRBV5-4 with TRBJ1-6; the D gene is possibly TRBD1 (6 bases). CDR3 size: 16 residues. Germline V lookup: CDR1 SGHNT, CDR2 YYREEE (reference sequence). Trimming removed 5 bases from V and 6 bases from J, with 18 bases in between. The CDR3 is CASRLTTGSVNSPLHF. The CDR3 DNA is TGTGCCAGCAGGCTCACTACAGGGTCTGTTAATTCACCCCTCCACTTT.

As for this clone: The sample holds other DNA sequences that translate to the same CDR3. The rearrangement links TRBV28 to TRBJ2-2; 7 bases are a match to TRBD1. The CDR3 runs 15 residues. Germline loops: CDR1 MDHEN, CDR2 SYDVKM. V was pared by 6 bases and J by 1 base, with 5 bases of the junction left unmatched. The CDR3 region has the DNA TGTGCCAGCAGCCCCGGGACAGAGAACACCGGGGAGCTGTTTTTT. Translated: CASSPGTENTGELFF.

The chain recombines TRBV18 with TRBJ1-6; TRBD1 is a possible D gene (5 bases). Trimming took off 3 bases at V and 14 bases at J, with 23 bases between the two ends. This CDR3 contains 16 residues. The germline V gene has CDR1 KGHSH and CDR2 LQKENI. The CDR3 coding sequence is TGTGCCAGCTCACCGGGGCAGGCAGACAAGGGAATCACCCTCCACTTT. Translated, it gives CASSPGQADKGITLHF. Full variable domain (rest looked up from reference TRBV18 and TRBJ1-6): NAGVMQNPRHLVRRRGQEARLRCSPMKGHSHVYWYRQLPEEGLKFMVYLQKENIIDESGMPKERFSAEFPKEGPSILRIQQVVRGDSAAYFCASSPGQADKGITLHFGNGTRLTVT.

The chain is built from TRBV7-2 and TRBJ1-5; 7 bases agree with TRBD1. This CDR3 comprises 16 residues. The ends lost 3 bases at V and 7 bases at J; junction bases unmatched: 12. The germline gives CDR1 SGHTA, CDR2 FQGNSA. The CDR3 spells CASSLSIQGEGQPQHF. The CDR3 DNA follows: TGTGCCAGCAGCTTGTCTATCCAGGGGGAGGGACAGCCCCAGCATTTT.

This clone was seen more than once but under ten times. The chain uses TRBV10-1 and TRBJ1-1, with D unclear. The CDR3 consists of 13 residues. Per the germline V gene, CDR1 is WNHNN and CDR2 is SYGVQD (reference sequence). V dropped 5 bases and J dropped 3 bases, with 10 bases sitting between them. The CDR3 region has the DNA TGCGCCAGCAGTATGGGTTGGGACACTGAAGCTTTCTTT. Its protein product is CASSMGWDTEAFF.